This TCR beta chain was identified in a study of T cell changes during pregnancy in multiple sclerosis. Some clones are missing from TCRdb's copy, which holds only in-frame ones; the method was immunoSEQ multiplex PCR. The table has 40,000 to 60,000 clones, roughly 95% seen once. This TCR was sampled from a female donor with multiple sclerosis, enrolled in a pregnancy study. The sample consisted of CD4+ T cells from peripheral blood mononuclear cells, taken in the third trimester of pregnancy.

The CDR3 nucleotides are TGTGCCAGCAGCTTAGGACTAGCAGCCAACACCGGGGAGCTGTTTTTT. Translated: CASSLGLAANTGELFF. The V call is TRBV7-2, the J call TRBJ2-2; 7 bases align to TRBD2. Germline trimming cut 1 base from V and 2 bases from J; bases unmatched to any gene: 4. The CDR3 contains 16 residues. Germline V lookup: CDR1 SGHTA, CDR2 FQGNSA. Combining the CDR3 with reference TRBV7-2 and TRBJ2-2 gives the whole variable domain GAGVSQSPSNKVTEKGKDVELRCDPISGHTALYWYRQSLGQGLEFLIYFQGNSAPDKSGLPSDRFSAERTGGSVSTLTIQRTQQEDSAVYLCASSLGLAANTGELFFGEGSRLTVL.